The rows below give T cell receptor beta chains drawn from one sample of a study of blood T cell repertoires in COVID-19. This table comes from immunoSEQ multiplex PCR, and its TCRdb copy is limited to in-frame clones, with some not included. Seen here are about 140,000 clones, roughly 76% observed once, and the top ten hold about an eighth. Material: peripheral blood. The source is a man at least 80 years old with acute or convalescent COVID-19. Each CDR3 is given with its conserved first and last residue. Each record gives: J gene, V gene, CDR3 protein.

>TRBJ2-2|TRBV25-1
CASEGALPNTGELFF
>TRBJ2-5|TRBV7-3
CASSLRTGGRETQYF
>TRBJ1-6|TRBV4-3
CASSQESRADYNSPLHF
>TRBJ1-1|TRBV5-1
CASARTGGNTEAFF
>TRBJ2-5|TRBV7-2
CASSFNYGARQETQYF
>TRBJ2-2|TRBV2
CAINPGQGYTGELFF
>TRBJ1-6|TRBV5-4
CASSHVTGDNSPLHF
>TRBJ1-2|TRBV10-3
CAIGDRASNYGYTF
>TRBJ2-1|TRBV6-6
CASSPTGVEQFF
>TRBJ1-1|TRBV7-9
CASSPRGGGNTEAFF
>TRBJ2-7|TRBV9
CASPRQGRDEQYF
>TRBJ2-5|TRBV6-5
CASSHRASQETQYF
>TRBJ2-7|TRBV15
CATSRDRSGTYEQYF
>TRBJ2-5|TRBV4-3
CASSQGTGKFETQYF
>TRBJ2-5|TRBV19
CASSMSWQAKETQYF
>TRBJ1-2|TRBV7-2
CASSLRSRQFYGYTF
>TRBJ2-6|TRBV18
CASRGQGASGANVLTF
>TRBJ1-6|TRBV7-2
CASSLGRAHNSPLHF
>TRBJ1-1|TRBV3-1/TRBV3-2
CASSLQGTEAFF
>TRBJ1-2|TRBV10-1
CASSEHLRRNPAGYGYTF
>TRBJ2-7|TRBV6-2/TRBV6-3
CASSYVRSYEQYF
>TRBJ1-1|TRBV27
CASSRQGMNTEAFF
>TRBJ2-4|TRBV4-3
CASSQAIAKNIQYF
>TRBJ2-4|TRBV28
CASSKGGGTGENIQYF
>TRBJ2-2|TRBV29-1
CSVPGGPMSGELFF
>TRBJ1-2|TRBV6-5
CASSYRGSANYGYTF
>TRBJ2-5|TRBV28
CASSSFQETQYF
>TRBJ1-1|TRBV10-2
CASSGYGGDTEAFF
>TRBJ2-1|TRBV25-1
CATRQGAYNEQFF